This T cell receptor (beta chain) was obtained from a study of T cells in Graves' hyperthyroidism and ophthalmopathy. Study-level results: Among thyroid clonotypes expanded above 0.001, most also appeared in blood. Patients with ophthalmopathy were separated from those with stable hyperthyroidism by a 13 V-J model.

This CDR3 is built from 18 residues. CDR1 and CDR2 from the germline V gene are LNHDA and SQIVND (reference sequence). Trimming took 6 bases from V and 0 from J, leaving 24 bases between them. RNA transcripts were the template for amplifying TCR beta CDR3 regions. HTBI primers were employed in a first-round RT-PCR of the TCR CDR3. TCRdb used MiXCR to reprocess the multiplex PCR reads, holding one entry per CDR3 protein. The sample shows about 510,000 distinct CDR3 sequences, less than 15% of them seen only once. Turning to this clonotype: Its specificity is unknown.

The patients, who ranged from 18 to 65 in age, presented with newly diagnosed hyperthyroidism lasting under 2 months. Roughly 10 ml of fresh peripheral blood supplied the PBMCs. This chain uses TRBV19 with TRBJ2-7; tentative D call: TRBD1 (5 bases). The sequencing input was blood. The clonotype comes from a woman between 35 and 50 years old with Graves' hyperthyroidism. The DNA for the CDR3 is TGTGCCAGTAGCCGAGAAAGGGGTGGCCAGGGCCGCTCCTACGAGCAGTACTTC. Translating gives CASSRERGGQGRSYEQYF.